The clone carrying this TCR beta chain turned up a few times. Its antigen is as yet unknown. This record belongs to a study of T cell repertoires in cytomegalovirus infection. MiXCR, applied by TCRdb to the reads, yields one record per CDR3 protein. The sample has approximately 110,000 distinct CDR3 sequences; approximately 45% are singletons. Germline V gene data show CDR1 as MNHEY and CDR2 as SMNVEV (reference sequence). V was trimmed by 3 bases and J by 4 bases, leaving 9 bases between them. There are 13 residues in the CDR3. Material: CD8+ T cells from cultured PBMCs, obtained from culture after CMV antigen stimulation. The chain employs TRBV27 and TRBJ1-2; the D is unclear. The receptor comes from a human donor in good health (CMV status not recorded). Some clones in this sample may be carry-over from other donors' samples. This CDR3 is CASSFGVSYGYTF. The CDR3 DNA reads as TGTGCCAGCAGTTTCGGGGTGTCCTATGGCTACACCTTC.